This TCR beta chain was sequenced for a study of OX40 agonist ivuxolimab in advanced cancers. Broader study findings: At doses 0.1 to 3.0 mg/kg, CD4+ and CD8+ clones expanded.

TCRdb's table, derived via immunoSEQ multiplex PCR, lists solely in-frame clones and lacks some. The sample lists 60,000 to 90,000 clones; around 82% were seen once. With 3 bases removed from V and 0 bases from J, the gap between germline ends came to 19 bases. The CDR3 runs 18 residues. The germline gives CDR1 LGHNA, CDR2 YNFKEQ. In regard to this clone: Antigen: not known.

The clonotype comes from an adult with an advanced solid tumor such as melanoma, head and neck, liver or kidney cancer. The rearrangement uses TRBV4-2 and TRBJ2-3; the D call may be TRBD1 or TRBD2 (5 bases each). Here the sequenced sample was CD4+ or CD8+ T cells sorted from blood, taken in a trial of the OX40 agonist ivuxolimab. DNA of the CDR3: TGTGCCAGCAGCCACACCGCGGACTGGGGGTCGAGCACAGATACGCAGTATTTT. Protein: CASSHTADWGSSTDTQYF.